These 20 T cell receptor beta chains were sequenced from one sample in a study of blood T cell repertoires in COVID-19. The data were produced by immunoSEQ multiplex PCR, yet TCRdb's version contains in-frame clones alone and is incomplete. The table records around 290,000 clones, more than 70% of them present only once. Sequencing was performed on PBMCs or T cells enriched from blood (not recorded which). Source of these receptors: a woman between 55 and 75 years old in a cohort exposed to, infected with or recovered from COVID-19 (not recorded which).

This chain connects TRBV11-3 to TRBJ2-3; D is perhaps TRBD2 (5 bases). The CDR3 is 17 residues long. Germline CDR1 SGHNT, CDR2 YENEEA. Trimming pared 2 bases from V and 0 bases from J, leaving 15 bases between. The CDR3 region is CASSLRGSPASTDTQYF. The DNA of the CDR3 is TGTGCCAGCAGCTTACGTGGGAGCCCGGCTAGCACAGATACGCAGTATTTT.

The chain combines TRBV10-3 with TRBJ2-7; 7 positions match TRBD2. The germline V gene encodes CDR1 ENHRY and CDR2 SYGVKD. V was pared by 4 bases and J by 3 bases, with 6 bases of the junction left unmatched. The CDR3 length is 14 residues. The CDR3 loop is CAISGGGANYEQYF. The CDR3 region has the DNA TGTGCCATCAGTGGCGGGGGAGCAAACTACGAGCAGTACTTC.

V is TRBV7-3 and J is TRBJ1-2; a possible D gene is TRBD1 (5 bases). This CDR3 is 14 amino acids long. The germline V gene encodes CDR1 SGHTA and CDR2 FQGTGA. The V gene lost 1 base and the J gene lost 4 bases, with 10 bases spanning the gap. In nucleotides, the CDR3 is TGTGCCAGCAGCTTAAGTTCAGGGCCCTATGGCTACACCTTC. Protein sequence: CASSLSSGPYGYTF.

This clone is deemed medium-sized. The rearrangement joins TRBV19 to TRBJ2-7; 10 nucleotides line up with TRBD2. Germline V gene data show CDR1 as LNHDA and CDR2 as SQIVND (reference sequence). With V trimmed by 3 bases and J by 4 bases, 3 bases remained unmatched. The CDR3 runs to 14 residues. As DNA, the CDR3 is TGTGCCAGTAGTATTCTAGCGGGGGAGTACGAGCAGTACTTC. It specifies CASSILAGEYEQYF.

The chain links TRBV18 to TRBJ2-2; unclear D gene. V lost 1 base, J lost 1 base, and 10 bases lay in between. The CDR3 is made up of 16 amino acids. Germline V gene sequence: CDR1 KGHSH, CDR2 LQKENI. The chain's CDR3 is CASSPLLPGNTGELFF. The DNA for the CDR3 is TGTGCCAGCTCACCACTCCTTCCAGGGAACACCGGGGAGCTGTTTTTT. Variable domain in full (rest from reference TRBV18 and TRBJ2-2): NAGVMQNPRHLVRRRGQEARLRCSPMKGHSHVYWYRQLPEEGLKFMVYLQKENIIDESGMPKERFSAEFPKEGPSILRIQQVVRGDSAAYFCASSPLLPGNTGELFFGEGSRLTVL.

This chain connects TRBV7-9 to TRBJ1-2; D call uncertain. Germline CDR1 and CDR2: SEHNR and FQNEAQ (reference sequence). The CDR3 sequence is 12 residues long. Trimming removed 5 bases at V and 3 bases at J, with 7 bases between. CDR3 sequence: CASSMDYYGYTF. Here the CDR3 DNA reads TGTGCCAGCAGCATGGACTACTATGGCTACACCTTC.

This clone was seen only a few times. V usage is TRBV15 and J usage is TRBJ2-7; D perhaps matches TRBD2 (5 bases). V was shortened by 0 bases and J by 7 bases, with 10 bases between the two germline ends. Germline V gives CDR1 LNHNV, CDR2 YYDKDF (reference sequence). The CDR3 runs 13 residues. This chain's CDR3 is CATSRERGGEQYF. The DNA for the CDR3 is TGTGCCACCAGCAGAGAAAGAGGAGGTGAGCAGTACTTC. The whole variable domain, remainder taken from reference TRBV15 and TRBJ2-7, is DAMVIQNPRYQVTQFGKPVTLSCSQTLNHNVMYWYQQKSSQAPKLLFHYYDKDFNNEADTPDNFQSRRPNTSFCFLDIRSPGLGDTAMYLCATSRERGGEQYFGPGTRLTVT.

CDR3 in amino acids: CASSYGTGIEQYF. DNA for the CDR3: TGTGCCAGCAGTTACGGGACAGGGATCGAGCAGTACTTC. The chain recombines TRBV6-6 with TRBJ2-7; TRBD1 matches 9 bases. Per the germline V gene, CDR1 is MNHNY and CDR2 is SVGAGI (reference sequence). The CDR3 is 13 amino acids. Trimming cost V 2 bases and J 6 bases; bases outside gene matches: 2.

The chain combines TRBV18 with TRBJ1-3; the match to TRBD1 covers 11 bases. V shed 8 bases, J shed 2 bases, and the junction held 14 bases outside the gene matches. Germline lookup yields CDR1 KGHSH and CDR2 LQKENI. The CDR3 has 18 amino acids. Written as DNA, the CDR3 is TGTGCCAGCCAAAAGGACAGGGGGCTCCACCCGACTGGAAACACCATATATTTT. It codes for CASQKDRGLHPTGNTIYF.

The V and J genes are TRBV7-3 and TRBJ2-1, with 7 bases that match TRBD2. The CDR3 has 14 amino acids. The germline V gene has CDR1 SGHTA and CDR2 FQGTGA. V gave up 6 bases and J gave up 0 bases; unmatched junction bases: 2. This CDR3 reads CASRASGSYNEQFF. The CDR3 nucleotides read TGTGCCAGCAGAGCTAGCGGCTCCTACAATGAGCAGTTCTTC.

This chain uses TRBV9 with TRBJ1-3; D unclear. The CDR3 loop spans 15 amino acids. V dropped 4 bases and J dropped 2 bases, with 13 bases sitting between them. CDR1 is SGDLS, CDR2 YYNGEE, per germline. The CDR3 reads CASSPINLAGNTIYF. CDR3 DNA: TGTGCCAGCAGCCCTATTAATTTGGCTGGAAACACCATATATTTT.

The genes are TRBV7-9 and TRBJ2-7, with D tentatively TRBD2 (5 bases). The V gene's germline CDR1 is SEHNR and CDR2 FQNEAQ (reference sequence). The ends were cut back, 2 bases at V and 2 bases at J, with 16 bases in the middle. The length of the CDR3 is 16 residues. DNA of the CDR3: TGTGCCAGCAGCTTATTTGCGAGGGTACCCACCTACGAGCAGTACTTC. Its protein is CASSLFARVPTYEQYF.

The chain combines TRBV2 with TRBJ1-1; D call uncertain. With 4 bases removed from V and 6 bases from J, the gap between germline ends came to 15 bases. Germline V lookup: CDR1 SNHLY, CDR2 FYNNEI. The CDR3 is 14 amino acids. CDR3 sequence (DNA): TGTGCCAGCAGTGTAGTGTCGGGGAGAGCTGAAGCTTTCTTT. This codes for CASSVVSGRAEAFF.

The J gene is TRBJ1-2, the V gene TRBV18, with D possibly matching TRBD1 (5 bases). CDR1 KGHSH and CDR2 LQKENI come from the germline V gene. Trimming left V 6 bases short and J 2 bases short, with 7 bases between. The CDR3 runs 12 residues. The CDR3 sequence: CASSNRNYGYTF. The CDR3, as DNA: TGTGCCAGCTCGAACAGGAACTATGGCTACACCTTC.

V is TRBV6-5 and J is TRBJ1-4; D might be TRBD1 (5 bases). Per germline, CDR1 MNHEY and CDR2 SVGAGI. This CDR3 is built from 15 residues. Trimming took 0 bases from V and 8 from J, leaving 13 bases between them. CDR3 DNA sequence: TGTGCCAGCAGTTACTCAGCGGGGGGGGACGAAAAACTGTTTTTT. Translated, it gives CASSYSAGGDEKLFF.

The CDR3 region is CASSETWTGAHYGYTF. The CDR3 coding sequence is TGTGCCAGCAGTGAGACATGGACAGGGGCCCACTATGGCTACACCTTC. The J gene is TRBJ1-2, the V gene TRBV25-1, with 9 positions matching TRBD1. The CDR3 is 16 residues long. The J segment lost 3 bases and the V segment lost 3 bases, leaving 8 bases of the junction unmatched. Germline loops: CDR1 MGHDK, CDR2 SYGVNS.

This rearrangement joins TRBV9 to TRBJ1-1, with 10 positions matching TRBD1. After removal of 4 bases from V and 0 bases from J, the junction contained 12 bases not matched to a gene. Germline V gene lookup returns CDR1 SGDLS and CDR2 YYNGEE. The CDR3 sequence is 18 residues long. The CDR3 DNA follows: TGTGCCAGCAGCCCCCGAGGTAGGACAGGGGGTTTGAACACTGAAGCTTTCTTT. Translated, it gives CASSPRGRTGGLNTEAFF. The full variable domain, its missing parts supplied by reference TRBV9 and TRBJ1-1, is DSGVTQTPKHLITATGQRVTLRCSPRSGDLSVYWYQQSLDQGLQFLIQYYNGEERAKGNILERFSAQQFPDLHSELNLSSLELGDSALYFCASSPRGRTGGLNTEAFFGQGTRLTVV.

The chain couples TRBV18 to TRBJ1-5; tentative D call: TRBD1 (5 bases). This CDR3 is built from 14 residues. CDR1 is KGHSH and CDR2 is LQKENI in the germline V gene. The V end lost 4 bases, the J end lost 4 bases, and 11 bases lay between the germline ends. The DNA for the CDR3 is TGTGCCAGCTCACTCCAGGGTCCGAATCAGCCCCAGCATTTT. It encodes CASSLQGPNQPQHF.

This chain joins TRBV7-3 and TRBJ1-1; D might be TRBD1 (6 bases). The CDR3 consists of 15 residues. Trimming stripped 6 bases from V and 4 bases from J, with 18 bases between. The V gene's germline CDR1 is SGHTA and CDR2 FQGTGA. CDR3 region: CASRPSTGLGTEAFF. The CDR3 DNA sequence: TGTGCCAGCAGACCCTCTACAGGGTTGGGCACTGAAGCTTTCTTT.

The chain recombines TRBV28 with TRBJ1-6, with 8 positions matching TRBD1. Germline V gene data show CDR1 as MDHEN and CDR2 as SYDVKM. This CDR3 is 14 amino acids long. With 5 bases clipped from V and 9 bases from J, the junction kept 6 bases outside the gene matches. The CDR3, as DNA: TGTGCCAGCAGTCGTGACAGGGGAACTTCACCCCTCCACTTT. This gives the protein CASSRDRGTSPLHF.